This entry describes one T cell receptor (beta chain). Its antigen is not identified. V was pared by 5 bases and J by 6 bases, with 17 bases between. CDR3 length: 14 residues. Germline assignment: CDR1 SEHNR and CDR2 FQNEAQ (reference sequence). These data originate in a study of lymphopenia after photon versus proton radiotherapy. Clones were read by immunoSEQ multiplex PCR, and TCRdb kept only the in-frame ones, dropping some. The sample lists around 26,000 clones; around 81% were seen once. Findings and limits, study-wide: Relative stability marked proton patients; photon patients lost diversity and naive cells. Post-nadir TCR diversity decline inversely tracked overall survival among those who died. Better survival with proton therapy was suggested as possible, not demonstrated.

V gene TRBV7-9 combines with J gene TRBJ2-7, with a tentative D call TRBD1 (6 bases). Here the sequenced sample was peripheral blood, taken from a patient treated with photon-based radiotherapy. The receptor's source is a man aged 50 to 60 with gastric cancer. CDR3 in amino acids: CASSKQGSRGEQYV. As DNA, the CDR3 is TGTGCCAGCAGCAAGCAGGGGAGTCGCGGCGAGCAGTACGTC.